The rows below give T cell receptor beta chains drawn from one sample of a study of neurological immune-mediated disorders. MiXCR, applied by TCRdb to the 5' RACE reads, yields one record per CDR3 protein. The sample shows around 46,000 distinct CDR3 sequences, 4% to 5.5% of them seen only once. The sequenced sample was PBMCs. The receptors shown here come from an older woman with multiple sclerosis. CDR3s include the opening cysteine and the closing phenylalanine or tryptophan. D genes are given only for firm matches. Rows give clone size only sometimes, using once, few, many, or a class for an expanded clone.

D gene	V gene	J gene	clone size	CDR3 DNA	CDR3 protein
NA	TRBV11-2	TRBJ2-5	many	TGTGCCAGCAGCTTATCGTCGGAGACCCAGTACTTC	CASSLSSETQYF
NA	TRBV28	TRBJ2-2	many	TGTGCCAGCAGGGGGACGGAGGCTAACACCGGGGAGCTGTTTTTT	CASRGTEANTGELFF
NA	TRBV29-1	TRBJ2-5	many	TGCAGTTGTGTGACTTTTCAAGAGACCCAGTACTTC	CSCVTFQETQYF
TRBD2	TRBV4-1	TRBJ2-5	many	TGCGCCAGCAGCCAAGATCTTCCAGCGGGGGGTCGAACCGGGGCCCAGTACTTC	CASSQDLPAGGRTGAQYF
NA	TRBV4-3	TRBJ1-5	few	TGCGCCAGCAGCCAAGATAGTTATGAGCCCCAGCATTTT	CASSQDSYEPQHF
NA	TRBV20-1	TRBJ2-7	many	TGCAGTGCGCAGGACACGGGGGCGAAAAACGAGCAGTACTTC	CSAQDTGAKNEQYF
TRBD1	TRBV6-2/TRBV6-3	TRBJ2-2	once	TGTGCCAGCAGTTACATCGGGACAGGGGCCCTTTTTTCCGGGGAGCTGTTTTTT	CASSYIGTGALFSGELFF
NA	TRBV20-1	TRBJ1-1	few	TGCAGTGCTAGAGAGCCCGCGGGGGCTGAAGCTTTCTTT	CSAREPAGAEAFF
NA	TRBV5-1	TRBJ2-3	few	TGCGCCAGCAGAGGGGGAGCTAGCACAGATACGCAGTATTTT	CASRGGASTDTQYF
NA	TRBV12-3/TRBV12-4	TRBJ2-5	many	TGTGCCAGCAGGTTCAGGCCTTCGGAGACCCAGTACTTC	CASRFRPSETQYF
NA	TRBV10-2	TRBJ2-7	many	TGCGCCAGCAGTGAGCAGGGTTTTAGGTACGAGCAGTACTTC	CASSEQGFRYEQYF
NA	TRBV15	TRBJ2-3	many	TGTGCCACCTCGGACGGGAACACAGATACGCAGTATTTT	CATSDGNTDTQYF
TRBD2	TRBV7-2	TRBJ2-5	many	TGTGCCAGCAGCTTCTCTAGCGGACAAGAGACCCAGTACTTC	CASSFSSGQETQYF
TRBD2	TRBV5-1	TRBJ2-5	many	TGCGCCAGCAGCTTGGAAGGGTTAGCGGGATCCGCGGAGACCCAGTACTTC	CASSLEGLAGSAETQYF
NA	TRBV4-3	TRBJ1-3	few	TGCGCCAGCAGCCAAGATTGGCAGGCCGGAAACACCATATATTTT	CASSQDWQAGNTIYF
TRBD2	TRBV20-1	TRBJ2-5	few	TGCAGTGCTAGAGTATCCAGCGGGGAAGAGACCCAGTACTTC	CSARVSSGEETQYF
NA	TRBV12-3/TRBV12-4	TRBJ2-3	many	TGTGCCAGCCCGGGGGACCTAAAACCAGATACGCAGTATTTT	CASPGDLKPDTQYF
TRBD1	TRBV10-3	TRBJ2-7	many	TGTGCCATCAGTGACGGGACAGGGTCTGTCTACGAGCAGTACTTC	CAISDGTGSVYEQYF
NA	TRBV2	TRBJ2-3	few	TGTGCCAGCAGGAGAGACACAGATACGCAGTATTTT	CASRRDTDTQYF
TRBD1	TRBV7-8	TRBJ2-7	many	TGTGCCAGCAGCTTAGTAGACGGACAGGGGCCGGGATCGAGTTACGAGCAGTACTTC	CASSLVDGQGPGSSYEQYF
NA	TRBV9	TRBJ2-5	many	TGTGCCAGCAGCACCTCTAGAGGCCTTAGTGAGACCCAGTACTTC	CASSTSRGLSETQYF
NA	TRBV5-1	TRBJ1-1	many	TGCGCCAGCAGCTCACAGGGATTTGACACTGAAGCTTTCTTT	CASSSQGFDTEAFF
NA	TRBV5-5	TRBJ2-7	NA	TGTGCCAGCAGCAAGACTGTTAGCTCCTACGAGCAGTACTTC	CASSKTVSSYEQYF
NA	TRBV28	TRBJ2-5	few	TGTGCCAGCTCTCCTGGGGGACGAGAGACCCAGTACTTC	CASSPGGRETQYF
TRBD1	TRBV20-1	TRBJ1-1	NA	TGCAGTGCTCCCCGGACAGGGTGGCCTGAAGCTTTCTTT	CSAPRTGWPEAFF
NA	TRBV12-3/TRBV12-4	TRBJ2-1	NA	TGTGCCAGCAGTTTAAGGGCCCCACGACCCCCTTTTAATGAGCAGTTCTTC	CASSLRAPRPPFNEQFF
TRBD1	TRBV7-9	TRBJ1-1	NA	TGTGCCAGCAGCCTCAGACAGGGGGCGGACACTGAAGCTTTCTTT	CASSLRQGADTEAFF
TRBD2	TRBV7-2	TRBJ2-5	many	TGTGCCAGCAGCCCACGGGGGGGCCGGGAGACCCAGTACTTC	CASSPRGGRETQYF
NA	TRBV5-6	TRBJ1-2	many	TGTGCCAGCAGCTTCTCGGGATTTGGCTACACCTTC	CASSFSGFGYTF
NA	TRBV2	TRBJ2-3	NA	TGTGCCAGCAGTGCTACAGGGACAGATACGCAGTATTTT	CASSATGTDTQYF
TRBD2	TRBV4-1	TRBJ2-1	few	TGCGCCAGCAGCCAGGTTCCTAGCGGGAGGTCACATGAGCAGTTCTTC	CASSQVPSGRSHEQFF
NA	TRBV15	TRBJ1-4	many	TGTGCCACCAGCAGATCCCGACGGGGTAATGCTCCCTTAAAACTGTTTTTT	CATSRSRRGNAPLKLFF
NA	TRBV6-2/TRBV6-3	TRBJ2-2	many	TGTGCCAGCAGTAAGGGACATACGAACACCGGGGAGCTGTTTTTT	CASSKGHTNTGELFF
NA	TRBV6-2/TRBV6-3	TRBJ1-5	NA	TGTGCCAGCAGTTGGAGTGGGCAGGTGCAGCCCCAGAATTTT	CASSWSGQVQPQNF
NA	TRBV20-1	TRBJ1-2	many	TGCAGTGCTTACCTTCGACAGTCCTATGGCTACACCTTC	CSAYLRQSYGYTF
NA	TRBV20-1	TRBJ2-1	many	TGCCGAGGGGGGTCAAACTCCTACAATGAGCAGTTCTTC	CRGGSNSYNEQFF
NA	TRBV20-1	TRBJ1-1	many	TGCAGTGTCGAAAGGGCAAACACTGAAGCTTTCTTT	CSVERANTEAFF
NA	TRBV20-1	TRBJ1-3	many	TGCAGTGCTACCTCCGGACAGTTCAGCTCTGGAAACACCATATATTTT	CSATSGQFSSGNTIYF
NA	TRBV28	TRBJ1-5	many	TGTGCCAGCAGATCACCTCCGGGCCCATATCGGCCCCAGCATTTT	CASRSPPGPYRPQHF
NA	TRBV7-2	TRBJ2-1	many	TGTGCCAGCAGCTTAGGCCTATACAATGAGCAGTTCTTC	CASSLGLYNEQFF
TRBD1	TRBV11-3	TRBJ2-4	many	TGTGCCAGCAGCATGGGACAGGAGAACATTCAGTACTTC	CASSMGQENIQYF
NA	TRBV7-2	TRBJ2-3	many	TGTGCCAGCAGCTTAGACGTCATAGGCACAGATACGCAGTATTTT	CASSLDVIGTDTQYF
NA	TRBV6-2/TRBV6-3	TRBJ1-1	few	TGTGCCAGCAGTTCGAGGGGGGCTGAAGCTTTCTTT	CASSSRGAEAFF
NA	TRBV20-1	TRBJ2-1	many	TGCAGTGCCGGGACCGGTTACAATGAGCAGTTCTTC	CSAGTGYNEQFF
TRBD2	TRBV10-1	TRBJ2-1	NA	TGCGCCAGCGGAGGACTAGCGGGGGGTCCCTACAATGAGCAGTTCTTC	CASGGLAGGPYNEQFF
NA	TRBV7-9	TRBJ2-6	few	TGTGCCAGCAGCTTAGATGCGGGCTCCGGGGCCAAAGTCCTGACTTTC	CASSLDAGSGAKVLTF
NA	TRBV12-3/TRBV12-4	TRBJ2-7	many	TGTGCCAGCAGCCAATCAGGGGTCGAGCAGTACTTC	CASSQSGVEQYF
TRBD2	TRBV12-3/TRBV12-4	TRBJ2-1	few	TGTGCCAGCAGTTTAAGTAGCGGGACCTACAATGAGCAGTTCTTC	CASSLSSGTYNEQFF
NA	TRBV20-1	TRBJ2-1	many	TGCAGTGCTGGAGGCCGACATAGGAATGAGCAGTTCTTC	CSAGGRHRNEQFF
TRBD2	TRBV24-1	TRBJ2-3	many	TGTGCCACCAGTGAGTCTAGCGGGAGGGCCGGTGCAGATACGCAGTATTTT	CATSESSGRAGADTQYF
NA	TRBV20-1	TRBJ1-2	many	TGCAGTGCGTTGGGCCTACCAAGTGGCTATGGCTACACCTTC	CSALGLPSGYGYTF
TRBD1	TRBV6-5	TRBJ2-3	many	TGTGCCAGCAGACCGGGACAGCGCACAGATACGCAGTATTTT	CASRPGQRTDTQYF
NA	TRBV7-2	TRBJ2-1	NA	TGTGCCAGCAGCTTAGCGGGGTCCCCCTACAATGAGCAGTTCTTC	CASSLAGSPYNEQFF
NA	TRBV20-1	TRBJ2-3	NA	TGCAGTGCTAGAGTGTCCGCTTCTAGCACAGATACGCAGTATTTT	CSARVSASSTDTQYF